This T cell receptor (beta chain) was captured by sequencing in a study of T-cell memory formation after mild COVID-19. From 5'RACE with constant-segment primers came TCR alpha and TCR beta cDNA libraries that carried sample barcodes and UMIs. MiXCR, applied by TCRdb to the 5' RACE reads, yields one record per CDR3 protein. The table has about 450,000 distinct CDR3 sequences, less than 25% seen once. Study-level results: A second wave expanding day 15 to 37 was CD4+-biased; contracting clones were balanced.

The V and J ends lost 4 bases and 9 bases, in that order; junction bases with no gene match: 8. The CDR3 consists of 14 residues. CDR1 and CDR2 (germline): KGHDR, SFDVKD. This clonotype was found a few times. Its antigen is not known. The chain couples TRBV24-1 to TRBJ2-1, with 7 positions matching TRBD1. The receptor was derived from an adult woman who had mild COVID-19 (a few samples of this study predate the infection). Cell type and time point are not known. Material for sequencing was PBMCs or a T cell subset sorted from them (not recorded which). The CDR3 nucleotides read TGTGCCACCAGTGAACCCGACAGGGTTAGTGAGCAGTTCTTC. Amino acids: CATSEPDRVSEQFF.